This T cell receptor (beta chain) comes out of a study of patients and donors after allogeneic stem cell transplantation. The germline gives CDR1 SGHNT, CDR2 YENEEA. V shed 1 base and J shed 2 bases, with 14 bases lying between them. The CDR3 sequence is 17 residues long. TCRdb reprocessed the RT-PCR reads via MiXCR and lists one record per CDR3 protein. Of tens of thousands of distinct CDR3 sequences in the sample, 6.5% to 7% are singletons; the top ten hold roughly a third. Sequenced material: blood, either unsorted or a sorted T cell fraction (not recorded which). The receptor's source is a human donor who was either an allogeneic HSCT recipient or a stem cell or donor lymphocyte infusion donor (not recorded which). It is not recorded whose cells these are; they may come from a transplant donor. This chain joins TRBV11-3 and TRBJ2-2; the D gene is possibly TRBD2 (6 bases). In DNA, the CDR3 is TGTGCCAGCAGCTTAGGTTTCGGGACTCATAACACCGGGGAGCTGTTTTTT. Protein product: CASSLGFGTHNTGELFF.